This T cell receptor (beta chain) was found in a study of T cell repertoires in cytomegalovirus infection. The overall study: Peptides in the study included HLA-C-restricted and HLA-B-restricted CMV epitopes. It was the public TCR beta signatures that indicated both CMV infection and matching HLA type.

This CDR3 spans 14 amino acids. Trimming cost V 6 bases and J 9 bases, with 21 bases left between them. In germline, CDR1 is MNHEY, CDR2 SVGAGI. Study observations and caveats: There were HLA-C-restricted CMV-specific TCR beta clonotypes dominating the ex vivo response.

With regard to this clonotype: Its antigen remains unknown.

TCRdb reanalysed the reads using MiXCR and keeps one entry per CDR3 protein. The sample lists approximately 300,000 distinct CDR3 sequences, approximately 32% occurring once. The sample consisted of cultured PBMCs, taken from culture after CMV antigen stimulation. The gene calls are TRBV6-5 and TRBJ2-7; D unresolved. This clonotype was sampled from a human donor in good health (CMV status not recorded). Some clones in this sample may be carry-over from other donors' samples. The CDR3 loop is CASSHPNSRKVQYF. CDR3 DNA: TGTGCCAGCAGCCACCCAAACTCCCGTAAGGTGCAGTACTTC.